This TCR beta chain was identified in a study of CD8+CD57+ T cells in acquired aplastic anemia. Broader study findings: Overlap between patients and controls comprised about 28 CD8+ CDR3 sequences.

Previously, flow cytometry had revealed CD8+CD57+ cell expansion in the patients chosen for sequencing. Trimming removed 5 bases from V and 2 bases from J, with 8 bases in between. CDR3 length equals 13 residues. The germline gives CDR1 LNHDA, CDR2 SQIVND (reference sequence). This clonotype has ten or more counts. Its antigen is not known. Profiles of TCR beta VDJ and CDR3 were generated from a genomic DNA template. One entry per CDR3 protein, called by TCRdb with MiXCR from the reads. The table lists roughly 500,000 distinct CDR3 sequences, approximately 32% of them singletons, with less than 0.85% in the top ten.

The V and J genes are TRBV19 and TRBJ2-3; D is unclear. This sequence originates from a human donor with aplastic anemia. Sequencing was carried out using sorted CD4+, CD8+, or CD8+CD57+ T cells (not recorded which) from PBMCs. The CDR3 loop is CASSYTFTDTQYF. CDR3 DNA sequence: TGTGCCAGTAGTTACACCTTCACAGATACGCAGTATTTT.